One sample yielded the 15 T cell receptor beta chains listed below, sequenced in a study of STAT5B mutations in CD4+ large granular lymphocyte leukemia. Here immunoSEQ multiplex PCR was the method, and the copy in TCRdb shows in-frame clones only, minus some. The table shows fewer than 45,000 clones, with about 88% occurring only once. Specimen: CD4+ T cells from blood buffy coats. All receptors derive from a human donor in good health.

The chain employs TRBV27 and TRBJ2-1; no definite D call. Looked up from germline, CDR1 is MNHEY and CDR2 is SMNVEV (reference sequence). V lost 4 bases to trimming and J lost 0 bases, with 7 bases between them. The CDR3 sequence is 14 residues long. CDR3 DNA: TGTGCCAGCAGTTGGGCAGGCTCCTACAATGAGCAGTTCTTC. Protein product: CASSWAGSYNEQFF.

The V gene is TRBV6-5, the J gene TRBJ2-2; no clear D gene. This CDR3 comprises 12 residues. V dropped 2 bases and J dropped 5 bases, with 3 bases sitting between them. Germline assignment: CDR1 MNHEY and CDR2 SVGAGI. The DNA of the CDR3 is TGTGCCAGCAGTTACAGAACCGGGGAGCTGTTTTTT. This sequence encodes CASSYRTGELFF.

The J gene is TRBJ2-5, the V gene TRBV11-1; no clear D. Per germline, CDR1 SGHAT and CDR2 FQDESV (reference sequence). This CDR3 is 15 amino acids long. Trimming pared 3 bases from V and 3 bases from J, leaving 14 bases between. The CDR3 DNA is TGTGCCAGCAGCTTTAGCCCTGATGGCAAAGAGACCCAGTACTTC. Encoded protein: CASSFSPDGKETQYF.

This clone was observed a single time. The chain employs TRBV6-6 and TRBJ1-5, with D possibly matching TRBD1 (6 bases). Germline V gene lookup returns CDR1 MNHNY and CDR2 SVGAGI (reference sequence). The CDR3 loop spans 15 amino acids. V was clipped by 6 bases and J by 6 bases, with 18 bases between them. CDR3 sequence: CASSQAGAGGQPQHF. The CDR3 region has the DNA TGTGCCAGCAGCCAAGCAGGGGCTGGGGGTCAGCCCCAGCATTTT.

The rearrangement joins TRBV7-2 to TRBJ1-2; D might be TRBD1 (6 bases). CDR1 is SGHTA and CDR2 is FQGNSA in the germline V gene. The CDR3 spans 16 residues. V lost 5 bases to trimming and J lost 3 bases, with 19 bases between them. The CDR3 DNA reads as TGTGCCAGCAGCCCAGCGACAGGTTACTCACACTATGGCTACACCTTC. Translation gives CASSPATGYSHYGYTF. The complete variable domain, with remaining parts taken from reference TRBV7-2 and TRBJ1-2, reads GAGVSQSPSNKVTEKGKDVELRCDPISGHTALYWYRQSLGQGLEFLIYFQGNSAPDKSGLPSDRFSAERTGGSVSTLTIQRTQQEDSAVYLCASSPATGYSHYGYTFGSGTRLTVV.

The chain is built from TRBV11-2 and TRBJ2-5, with D uncertain. V was pared by 3 bases and J by 5 bases, with 13 bases between. This CDR3 spans 14 amino acids. Looked up from germline, CDR1 is SGHAT and CDR2 is FQNNGV. CDR3: CASSFRRATETQYF. DNA for the CDR3: TGTGCCAGCAGCTTCCGAAGGGCCACCGAGACCCAGTACTTC.

This chain links TRBV12-5 with TRBJ1-4; 7 positions agree with TRBD1. CDR3 length equals 14 residues. Germline loops: CDR1 LGHNT, CDR2 FRNRAP. Trimming removed 4 bases from V and 7 bases from J; junction bases left unmatched: 6. The CDR3 DNA follows: TGTGCTAGTGGTTGGACAGGCACAGCTGAAAAACTGTTTTTT. Translating gives CASGWTGTAEKLFF.

The chain employs TRBV7-9 and TRBJ2-3; D is perhaps TRBD1 (6 bases). Germline V CDR1 and CDR2: SEHNR, FQNEAQ (reference sequence). This CDR3 spans 14 amino acids. The ends were cut back, 4 bases at V and 2 bases at J, with 10 bases in the middle. The CDR3 loop is CASSSRGITDTQYF. As DNA, the CDR3 is TGTGCCAGCAGCTCCAGGGGAATCACAGATACGCAGTATTTT.

The CDR3 nucleotides read TGCGCCAGCAGCTTGGAAGGGAAGGCAAGTAGCAATCAGCCCCAGCATTTT. As protein: CASSLEGKASSNQPQHF. The rearrangement joins TRBV5-1 to TRBJ1-5, with D unresolved. The CDR3 is made up of 17 amino acids. Trimming took off 0 bases at V and 0 bases at J, with 13 bases between the two ends. Per the germline V gene, CDR1 is SGHRS and CDR2 is YFSETQ.

J is TRBJ1-5 and V is TRBV6-9; possible D gene TRBD1, 5 bases. Germline CDR1 and CDR2: MNHGY and SVAAGI. CDR3 size: 14 residues. V was clipped by 5 bases and J by 2 bases, with 10 bases between them. CDR3 bases: TGTGCCAGCAGTCTGGGGACGGGCAATCAGCCCCAGCATTTT. It specifies CASSLGTGNQPQHF.

This rearrangement joins TRBV5-6 to TRBJ1-5; the D gene is possibly TRBD1 (5 bases). CDR1 is SGHDT, CDR2 YYEEEE, per germline. With 4 bases removed from V and 7 bases from J, the gap between germline ends came to 15 bases. This CDR3 comprises 14 residues. Here the CDR3 reads CASSLDSSGQPQHF. CDR3 bases: TGTGCCAGCAGCCTAGACAGTAGTGGACAGCCCCAGCATTTT.

The V and J genes are TRBV27 and TRBJ1-3; the D is unclear. Trimming removed 0 bases from V and 0 bases from J, with 6 bases in between. The V gene's germline CDR1 is MNHEY and CDR2 SMNVEV (reference sequence). There are 15 residues in the CDR3. The CDR3 nucleotides are TGTGCCAGCAGTTTATCTGCAGCCTCTGGAAACACCATATATTTT. Encoded protein: CASSLSAASGNTIYF.

This chain joins TRBV19 and TRBJ2-3; TRBD1 matches 8 bases. This CDR3 comprises 14 residues. Trimming removed 5 bases from V and 5 bases from J; junction bases left unmatched: 6. Germline CDR1 and CDR2: LNHDA and SQIVND (reference sequence). For the CDR3, the DNA is TGTGCCAGTAGTGCCAGGGGGCGGATAGATACGCAGTATTTT. This codes for CASSARGRIDTQYF.

The chain links TRBV19 to TRBJ2-1; tentatively, D is TRBD2 (6 bases). V lost 3 bases to trimming and J lost 0 bases, with 15 bases between them. The V gene's germline CDR1 is LNHDA and CDR2 SQIVND (reference sequence). The CDR3 runs 17 residues. The CDR3: CASSISASASSYNEQFF. The CDR3, as DNA: TGTGCCAGTAGTATTTCAGCTAGCGCTAGCTCCTACAATGAGCAGTTCTTC.

This chain uses TRBV5-6 with TRBJ2-3; possibly TRBD2 for D (5 bases). The CDR3 totals 17 residues. Deletions cut 1 base from V and 3 bases from J, with 18 bases between. Germline V gene sequence: CDR1 SGHDT, CDR2 YYEEEE. The CDR3: CASSLLTWRSGTDTQYF. The CDR3, as DNA: TGTGCCAGCAGCTTGCTGACTTGGAGGAGTGGGACAGATACGCAGTATTTT.